This TCR beta chain appears in the sequencing data of a study of OX40 agonist ivuxolimab in advanced cancers. Sequencing used immunoSEQ multiplex PCR; TCRdb keeps in-frame clones, though not all of them. The repertoire holds 90,000 to 100,000 clones, about 85% seen once, with roughly 0.8% in the top ten. V dropped 2 bases and J dropped 0 bases, with 11 bases sitting between them. CDR3 length equals 15 residues. CDR1 and CDR2 from the germline V gene are GTSNPN and SVGIG (reference sequence). Findings and caveats of the study: CD8+ T cells (on average) carried more expanded clones than CD4+ T cells.

To note about this clone: Antigen: not known.

The sequence was collected from an adult with an advanced solid tumor such as melanoma, head and neck, liver or kidney cancer. The source was CD4+ or CD8+ T cells sorted from blood, collected in a trial of the OX40 agonist ivuxolimab. The chain has TRBV30 and TRBJ2-1, with a tentative D call TRBD2 (5 bases). The CDR3 bases are TGTGCCTGGAGTTGGGCGGGTCGCTCCTACAATGAGCAGTTCTTC. Protein sequence: CAWSWAGRSYNEQFF.